This TCR beta chain was found in a study of blood T cell repertoires in COVID-19. Generated by immunoSEQ multiplex PCR, the TCRdb table keeps only in-frame clones and is missing some. The sample contains more than 150,000 clones, about four fifths of which appear only once. The sample taken for sequencing was peripheral blood. This receptor was obtained from a woman older than 75 with COVID-19, enrolled during active disease.

CDR3: CASSPNLAKWRGNEQFF. Here the CDR3 DNA reads TGTGCCAGCAGCCCGAACCTAGCGAAATGGCGCGGCAATGAGCAGTTCTTC. The V call is TRBV27, the J call TRBJ2-1, with D tentatively TRBD2 (6 bases). The germline gives CDR1 MNHEY, CDR2 SMNVEV (reference sequence). V lost 6 bases, J lost 6 bases, and 24 bases lay in between. This CDR3 comprises 17 residues.